This TCR beta chain appears in the sequencing data of a study of T cells in Graves' hyperthyroidism and ophthalmopathy. Turning to the study itself: Any treatment followed the collection of peripheral blood at initial diagnosis.

This clonotype has only a few counts. Its antigen is not known. Using RNA transcripts as the source, TCR beta CDR3 regions were amplified. Carried out on the TCR CDR3, a first-round RT-PCR used the HTBI primer set. TCRdb reprocessed the multiplex PCR reads with MiXCR, giving one entry per CDR3 protein. Of some 300,000 distinct CDR3 sequences listed, around 19% are singletons. The CDR3 spans 14 residues. The ends were cut back, 4 bases at V and 3 bases at J, with 12 bases in the middle. CDR1 and CDR2 (germline): LNHDA, SQIVND (reference sequence). Study-wide results and caveats: Ophthalmopathy was separated from stable hyperthyroidism by a 13 V-J model.

Diagnostic assessment was based on clinical symptoms, serum thyroxine and TRAb, thyroid ultrasound and orbital computed tomography. The chain uses TRBV19 and TRBJ1-2; D is unclear. Sequencing used blood. The receptor was isolated from a man aged 50 or older with Graves' ophthalmopathy. The CDR3 DNA sequence: TGTGCCAGTAGTACGAGCTCCGTGGACTATGGCTACACCTTC. Its protein is CASSTSSVDYGYTF.